This T cell receptor (beta chain) appears in the sequencing data of a study of blood T cell repertoires in COVID-19. Across the study: Sites in the United States, Italy and Spain provided acute and convalescent COVID-19 samples. The analysed material was cDNA or gDNA that came from T cells, B-cell-depleted T cells, or PBMCs.

Germline V gene lookup returns CDR1 MGHRA and CDR2 YSYEKL. V was shortened by 8 bases and J by 4 bases, with 17 bases between the two germline ends. The length of the CDR3 is 14 residues. As processed by the authors: Reference gene primer amplification gave estimated nucleated cell counts. Method: immunoSEQ multiplex PCR; TCRdb's copy keeps in-frame clones and lacks some. V and J calls and clone size are copied from that table; D and trimming were computed from the DNA. The repertoire holds some 58,000 clones, with 86% as singletons. Only a few counts were recorded for this clone. This TCR was recovered from a man in his forties with acute or convalescent COVID-19. The sequenced material came from peripheral blood. This rearrangement joins TRBV4-1 to TRBJ1-2; TRBD1 is a possible D gene (5 bases). This chain's CDR3 is CASGSPGTSYGYTF. The DNA of the CDR3 is TGCGCCAGCGGTAGCCCAGGGACTTCCTATGGCTACACCTTC.